The clone carrying this TCR beta chain was observed many times. Its antigen is not known. Genomic DNA constituted the template upon which TCR beta VDJ and CDR3 profiling was performed. TCRdb analysed the reads with MiXCR anew, one entry per CDR3 protein. This repertoire shows around 200,000 distinct CDR3 sequences, roughly 53% found once; its top ten account for just under 20%. The source of the sample is a study of CD8+CD57+ T cells in acquired aplastic anemia. Study details: Across the sorted CD4+ and CD8+ cells, DNA amounts averaged roughly 3 ug.

General study points: With respect to CD8+ Simpson's diversity, patients and controls did not differ significantly.

An expansion of CD8+CD57+ cells by flow cytometry had been shown in patients chosen for sequencing. Everyone among the patients had severe acquired aplastic anemia. The blood sampling took place in patients who had so far received no therapy. The CDR3 has 15 residues. Germline-derived CDR1 and CDR2 are SGHTA and FQGNSA. V lost 3 bases and J lost 4, with 15 bases in between. The J gene is TRBJ1-2, the V gene TRBV7-2; TRBD1 is a possible D gene (6 bases). The origin of this receptor is a human donor with aplastic anemia. The sample comprised sorted CD4+, CD8+, or CD8+CD57+ T cells (not recorded which) from PBMCs. The CDR3 DNA is TGTGCCAGCAGCTTTCAGGACAGACAATTCTATGGCTACACCTTC. Translation gives CASSFQDRQFYGYTF. The full variable domain, its missing parts supplied by reference TRBV7-2 and TRBJ1-2, is GAGVSQSPSNKVTEKGKDVELRCDPISGHTALYWYRQSLGQGLEFLIYFQGNSAPDKSGLPSDRFSAERTGGSVSTLTIQRTQQEDSAVYLCASSFQDRQFYGYTFGSGTRLTVV.